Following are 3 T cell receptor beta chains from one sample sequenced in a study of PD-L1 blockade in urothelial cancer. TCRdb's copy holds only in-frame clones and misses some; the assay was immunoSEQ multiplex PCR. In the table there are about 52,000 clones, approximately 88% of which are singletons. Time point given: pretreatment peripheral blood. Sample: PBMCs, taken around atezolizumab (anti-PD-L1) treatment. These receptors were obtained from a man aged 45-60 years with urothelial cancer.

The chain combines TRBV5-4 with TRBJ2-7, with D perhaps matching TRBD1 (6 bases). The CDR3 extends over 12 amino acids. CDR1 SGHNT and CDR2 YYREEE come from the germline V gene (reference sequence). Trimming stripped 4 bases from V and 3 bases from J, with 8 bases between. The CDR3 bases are TGTGCCAGCAGCCTACAGGGCTACGAGCAGTACTTC. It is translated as CASSLQGYEQYF.

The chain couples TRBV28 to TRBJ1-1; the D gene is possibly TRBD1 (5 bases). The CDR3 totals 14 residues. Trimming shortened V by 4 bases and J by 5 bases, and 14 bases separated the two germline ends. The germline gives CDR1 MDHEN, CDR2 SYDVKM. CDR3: CASSSWGVGTEAFF. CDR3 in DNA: TGTGCCAGCAGTTCCTGGGGGGTCGGGACTGAAGCTTTCTTT. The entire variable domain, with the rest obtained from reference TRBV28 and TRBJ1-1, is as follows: DVKVTQSSRYLVKRTGEKVFLECVQDMDHENMFWYRQDPGLGLRLIYFSYDVKMKEKGDIPEGYSVSREKKERFSLILESASTNQTSMYLCASSSWGVGTEAFFGQGTRLTVV.

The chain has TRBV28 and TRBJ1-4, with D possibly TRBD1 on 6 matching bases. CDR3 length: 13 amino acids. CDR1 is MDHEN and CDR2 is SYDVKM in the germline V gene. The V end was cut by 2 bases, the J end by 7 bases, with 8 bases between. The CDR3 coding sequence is TGTGCCAGCAGTTTAGCAGGGGTTGAAAAACTGTTTTTT. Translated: CASSLAGVEKLFF. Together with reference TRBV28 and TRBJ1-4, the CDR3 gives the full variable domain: DVKVTQSSRYLVKRTGEKVFLECVQDMDHENMFWYRQDPGLGLRLIYFSYDVKMKEKGDIPEGYSVSREKKERFSLILESASTNQTSMYLCASSLAGVEKLFFGSGTQLSVL.